This T cell receptor beta chain comes out of a study of naive and memory T cell subsets (dated by TCRdb to about 2017). With regard to the full study: According to the figure summarizing the samples, there were around 10 blood donors, 7 tuberculin skin test biopsies and 3 saline control biopsies. PCR2 was typically a SYBR Green qPCR stopped at a set threshold; low-input samples could instead use end-point PCR (around 6 cycles). Study-wide conclusions, independent of this receptor: The RNA-based method was acknowledged to be potentially sensitive to changes in TCR transcripts with T cell activation and differentiation.

Library preparation employed 5' RACE. Four rounds of PCR, run with the SP2 primer together with nested alpha and beta constant region primers, were used to amplify the ligated cDNA. TCR RNA was reverse transcribed with SuperScript IV using alpha and beta constant region primers for the blood and skin samples. An oligonucleotide carrying the Illumina SP2 primer and a UMI was ligated to the 3' end of the cDNA by means of T4 RNA ligase 1. The 12-nucleotide UMI consisted of two random hexamers with an eight-base spacer between the hexamers to prevent hairpin formation. From the second PCR onward, TCR alpha and beta chain libraries were processed separately, and dual indexing was applied for multiplexing. After pooling, the indexed libraries were analyzed by capillary electrophoresis and sequenced on either an Illumina MiSeq or NextSeq. To boost base diversity and improve cluster recognition, PhiX DNA at roughly 4.5-8% was spiked into the libraries. The authors' pipeline ran thus. UMIs were extracted from read 2 by Demultiplexor and combined with the TCR sequence from read 1, and reads were split according to sample indices. V and J genes and V-J junctions were identified by Decombinator, which gave every TCR a five-part identifier that included V and J deletions. Collapsinator relied on UMIs to correct both sequencing errors and PCR amplification heterogeneity, producing a UMI-based abundance for each TCR. CDR3Translator turned identifiers into nucleotide sequence, translated that sequence into amino acids, and pulled out CDR3 regions based on terminal motifs. After normalization to the amount of input RNA, error-corrected alpha and beta TCR counts from blood and skin were compared. Clones were called with MiXCR by TCRdb after fastp trimmed the public reads at Q25, and only in-frame beta chains were retained. Entries are consolidated by CDR3 protein sequence, retaining the most common genes and DNA. These V and J calls rely on TCRdb rather than the paper's analysis. Counted in this sample were more than 50,000 distinct CDR3 sequences; approximately 6.6% of them appeared once. Over 7.5% of the sample belongs to the ten largest clones.

The cysteine opens and the phenylalanine closes a CDR3 of 16 amino acids. Only CDR3 DNA remains: 48 bases, in frame from the first base. Based on the germline V gene (reference sequence), the CDR1 and CDR2 sequences are LNHDA and SQIVND. Germline trimming amounts to 1 base on V and 5 bases on J, with 7 as the count of junction bases outside the gene matches. The study reported a robust and sensitive protocol to amplify, sequence and analyze TCRs, based on 3' ligation of a UMI-containing oligonucleotide to TCR cDNA. For whole blood analysis, less than 3 ml of peripheral blood was collected from healthy adult volunteers into Tempus tubes, and RNA was extracted following the manufacturer's instructions. Total RNA was treated with RQ1 DNase, without cell sorting, prior to reverse transcription, with an input of about 1 to 1000 ng being targeted. Libraries were prepared from skin biopsies and whole blood to test how robust the pipeline was in samples where T cells are a minority population.

This clonotype has just a few counts. The antigen it recognizes is unknown. Base qualities are not at hand, and no much larger clone is one base apart. This chain joins TRBV19 to TRBJ2-5; 10 nucleotides in the junction match TRBD1. This TCR came from a male donor in good health. Read as DNA, the sequence is TGTGCCAGTAGTATAGGACCCGGGACAGGGGAGGAGACCCAGTACTTC. It translates to CASSIGPGTGEETQYF.